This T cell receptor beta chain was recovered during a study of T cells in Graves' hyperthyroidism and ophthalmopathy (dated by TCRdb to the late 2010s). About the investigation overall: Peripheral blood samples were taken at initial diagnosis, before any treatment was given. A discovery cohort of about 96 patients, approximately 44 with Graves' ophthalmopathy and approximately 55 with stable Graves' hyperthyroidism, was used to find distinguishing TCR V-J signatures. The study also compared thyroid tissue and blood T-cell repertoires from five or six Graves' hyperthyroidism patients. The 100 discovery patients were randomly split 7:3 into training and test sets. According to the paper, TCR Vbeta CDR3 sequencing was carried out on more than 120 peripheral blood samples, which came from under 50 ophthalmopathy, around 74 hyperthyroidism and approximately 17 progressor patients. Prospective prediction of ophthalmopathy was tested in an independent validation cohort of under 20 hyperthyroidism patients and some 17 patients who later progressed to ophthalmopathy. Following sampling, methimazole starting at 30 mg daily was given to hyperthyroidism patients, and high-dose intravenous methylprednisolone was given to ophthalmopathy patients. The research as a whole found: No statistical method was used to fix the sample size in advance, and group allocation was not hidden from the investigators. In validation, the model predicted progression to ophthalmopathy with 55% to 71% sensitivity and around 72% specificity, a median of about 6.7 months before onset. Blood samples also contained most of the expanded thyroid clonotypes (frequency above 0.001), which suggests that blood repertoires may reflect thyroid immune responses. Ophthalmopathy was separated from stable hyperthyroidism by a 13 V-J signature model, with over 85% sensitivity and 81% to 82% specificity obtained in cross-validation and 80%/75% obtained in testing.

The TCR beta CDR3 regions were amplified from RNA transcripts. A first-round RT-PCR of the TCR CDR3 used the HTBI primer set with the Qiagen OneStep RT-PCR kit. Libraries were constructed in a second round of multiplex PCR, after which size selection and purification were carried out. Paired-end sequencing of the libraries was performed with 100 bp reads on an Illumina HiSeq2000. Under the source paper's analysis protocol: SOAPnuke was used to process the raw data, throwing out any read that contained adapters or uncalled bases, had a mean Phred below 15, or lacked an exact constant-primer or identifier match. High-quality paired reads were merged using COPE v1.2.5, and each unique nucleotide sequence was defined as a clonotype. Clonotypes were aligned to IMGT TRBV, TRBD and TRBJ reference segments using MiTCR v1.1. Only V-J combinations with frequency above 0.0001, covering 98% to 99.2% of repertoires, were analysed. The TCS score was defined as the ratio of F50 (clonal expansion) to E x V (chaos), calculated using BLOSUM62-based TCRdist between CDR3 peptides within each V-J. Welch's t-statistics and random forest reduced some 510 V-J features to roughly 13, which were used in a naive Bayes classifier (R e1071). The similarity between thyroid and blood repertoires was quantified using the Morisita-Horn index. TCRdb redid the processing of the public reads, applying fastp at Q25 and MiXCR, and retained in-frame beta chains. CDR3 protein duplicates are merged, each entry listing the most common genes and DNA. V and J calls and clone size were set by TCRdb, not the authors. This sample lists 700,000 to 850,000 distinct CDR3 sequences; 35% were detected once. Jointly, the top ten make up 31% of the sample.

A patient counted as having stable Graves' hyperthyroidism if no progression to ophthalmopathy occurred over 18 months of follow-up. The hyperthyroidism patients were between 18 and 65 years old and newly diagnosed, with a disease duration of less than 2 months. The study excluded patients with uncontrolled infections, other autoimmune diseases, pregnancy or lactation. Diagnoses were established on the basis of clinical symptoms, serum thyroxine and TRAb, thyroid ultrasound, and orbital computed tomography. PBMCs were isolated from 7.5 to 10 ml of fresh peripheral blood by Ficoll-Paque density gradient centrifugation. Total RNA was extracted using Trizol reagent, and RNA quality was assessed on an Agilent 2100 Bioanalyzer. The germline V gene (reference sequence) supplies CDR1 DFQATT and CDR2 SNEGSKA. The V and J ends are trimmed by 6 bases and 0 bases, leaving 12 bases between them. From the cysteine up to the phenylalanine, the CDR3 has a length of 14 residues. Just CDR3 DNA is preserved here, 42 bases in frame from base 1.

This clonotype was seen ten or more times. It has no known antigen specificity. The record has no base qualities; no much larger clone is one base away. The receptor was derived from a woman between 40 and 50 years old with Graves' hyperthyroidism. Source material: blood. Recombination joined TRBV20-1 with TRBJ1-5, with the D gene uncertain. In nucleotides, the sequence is TGCAGTGCGCAGACCGGTAATAGCAATCAGCCCCAGCATTTT. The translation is CSAQTGNSNQPQHF.